One and the same sample provided the 13 T cell receptor beta chains below, sequenced in a study of identical twins. Via MiXCR, TCRdb re-called the 5' RACE reads, giving one row per CDR3 protein. The sample consists of approximately 410,000 distinct CDR3 sequences, under 20% of them appearing once. Sequenced sample: naive T cells sorted from blood. Receptors originate from a man aged 45-65 years in good health.

CDR3 sequence (DNA): TGCGCCAGCAGTGAGAACACTCACAATGAGCAGTTCTTC. As protein: CASSENTHNEQFF. The rearrangement links TRBV10-1 to TRBJ2-1; D gene unclear. CDR3 length: 13 residues. V lost 2 bases and J lost 5, with 7 bases in between. Germline lookup yields CDR1 WNHNN and CDR2 SYGVQD (reference sequence).

This clonotype was counted at least ten times. The chain uses TRBV20-1 and TRBJ1-1; 9 nucleotides align to TRBD1. CDR3 size: 14 residues. Germline CDR1 is DFQATT and CDR2 is SNEGSKA (reference sequence). J lost 11 bases, V lost 0 bases, and 10 bases had no gene match. The CDR3 region has the DNA TGCAGTGCTAGAGATCCGGGACAGGGAGTCCGGGCTTTCTTT. Its translation is CSARDPGQGVRAFF.

This clonotype has only a few counts. This chain links TRBV5-1 with TRBJ2-1; no reliable D call. Looked up from germline, CDR1 is SGHRS and CDR2 is YFSETQ. V shed 0 bases and J shed 3 bases, with 7 bases lying between them. The CDR3 runs to 14 residues. This chain's CDR3 is CASSLGQLYNEQFF. CDR3 in DNA: TGCGCCAGCAGCTTGGGGCAGCTCTACAATGAGCAGTTCTTC.

This clonotype was recorded a few times. The chain couples TRBV6-5 to TRBJ1-5; no definite D call. Germline V gene lookup returns CDR1 MNHEY and CDR2 SVGAGI. The CDR3 runs 18 residues. V lost 0 bases and J lost 0, with 15 bases in between. The CDR3 DNA is TGTGCCAGCAGTTACTCGAATCGAGGGCCCTATAGCAATCAGCCCCAGCATTTT. Residues: CASSYSNRGPYSNQPQHF.

The J gene is TRBJ1-6, the V gene TRBV12-3 or TRBV12-4; D remains unclear. CDR3 length: 15 amino acids. V shed 5 bases and J shed 10 bases, with 18 bases lying between them. This CDR3 is CASSPLDGPPSPLHF. CDR3 nucleotides: TGTGCCAGCAGTCCCCTAGACGGCCCCCCGTCACCCCTCCACTTT.

V usage is TRBV5-1 and J usage is TRBJ1-6; possible D gene TRBD1, 5 bases. CDR1 is SGHRS and CDR2 is YFSETQ in the germline V gene. V lost 0 bases, J lost 8 bases, and 6 bases lay in between. This CDR3 is built from 13 residues. CDR3 protein: CASSLVGDSPLHF. The CDR3 DNA is TGCGCCAGCAGCTTGGTGGGGGATTCACCCCTCCACTTT.

This clonotype came up many times. The chain couples TRBV7-9 to TRBJ1-4, with D hard to call. CDR1 and CDR2 from the germline V gene are SEHNR and FQNEAQ (reference sequence). V was clipped by 3 bases and J by 4 bases, with 9 bases between them. CDR3 length equals 14 residues. The CDR3 loop reads CASSFGRDNEKLFF. The CDR3 region has the DNA TGTGCCAGCAGCTTCGGGAGGGATAATGAAAAACTGTTTTTT. The variable domain in full, with the rest retrieved from reference TRBV7-9 and TRBJ1-4, is DTGVSQNPRHKITKRGQNVTFRCDPISEHNRLYWYRQTLGQGPEFLTYFQNEAQLEKSRLLSDRFSAERPKGSFSTLEIQRTEQGDSAMYLCASSFGRDNEKLFFGSGTQLSVL.

This clonotype was observed a few times. The rearrangement links TRBV20-1 to TRBJ2-7; 11 bases agree with TRBD2. The CDR3 totals 13 residues. The junction had 8 bases not matched to a gene; V was cut back by 6 bases and J by 7 bases. The germline V gene encodes CDR1 DFQATT and CDR2 SNEGSKA (reference sequence). The CDR3: CSALLAGVTEQYF. The CDR3 DNA follows: TGCAGTGCGCTACTAGCGGGGGTTACGGAGCAGTACTTC.

This rearrangement joins TRBV20-1 to TRBJ2-1; 11 positions match TRBD2. CDR1 and CDR2 from the germline V gene are DFQATT and SNEGSKA (reference sequence). There are 18 residues in the CDR3. The trim removed 3 bases at V and 3 bases at J, leaving 13 bases unmatched. CDR3 nucleotides: TGCAGTGCTAGCGGAGGGCTAGCGGGAGGTCGGGTCTACAATGAGCAGTTCTTC. Amino acids: CSASGGLAGGRVYNEQFF.

This clonotype came up a few times. This chain connects TRBV20-1 to TRBJ2-6; D is uncertain. This CDR3 is 14 amino acids long. V lost 1 base and J lost 0, with 4 bases in between. Germline V gene data show CDR1 as DFQATT and CDR2 as SNEGSKA (reference sequence). The DNA for the CDR3 is TGCAGTGCTAGAGGGGCCTCTGGGGCCAACGTCCTGACTTTC. This translates into CSARGASGANVLTF.

The sample holds many counts of this clonotype. This chain's CDR3 is CAWSVVWQNTEAFF. CDR3 bases: TGTGCCTGGAGTGTAGTGTGGCAGAACACTGAAGCTTTCTTT. This chain connects TRBV30 to TRBJ1-1; D call uncertain. Germline CDR1 reads GTSNPN; CDR2 reads SVGIG (reference sequence). Trimming cost V 0 bases and J 1 base, with 9 bases left between them. CDR3 length equals 14 residues.

This clonotype has just a few counts. The chain recombines TRBV6-2 or TRBV6-3 with TRBJ2-5; D unclear. V lost 7 bases to trimming and J lost 0 bases, with 9 bases between them. The CDR3 length is 13 residues. The germline V gene has CDR1 MNHEY and CDR2 SVGEGT. The CDR3 nucleotides are TGTGCCAGCAAGTTGCGGAACCAAGAGACCCAGTACTTC. Protein: CASKLRNQETQYF.

The sample holds many counts of this clonotype. This chain joins TRBV4-2 and TRBJ2-7; 9 bases match TRBD2. The germline V gene encodes CDR1 LGHNA and CDR2 YNFKEQ. The V segment lost 1 base and the J segment 7 bases; nucleotides outside the gene matches: 11. This CDR3 contains 16 residues. CDR3: CASSQAVASGIREQYF. CDR3 DNA: TGTGCCAGCAGCCAAGCCGTAGCTAGCGGGATAAGGGAGCAGTACTTC.